These 30 T cell receptor beta chains originate from one sample sequenced in a study of regulatory T cells in long-lasting Graves disease. The time point: newly diagnosed GD, antithyroid drugs for less than 3 months. From RNA extracted from PBMCs, the TCR library was made. Through Arm-PCR of CDR3 regions and iRepertoire HTBI primers, TCR beta libraries were built. One entry per CDR3 protein, called by TCRdb with MiXCR from the multiplex PCR reads. The sample shows approximately 460,000 distinct CDR3 sequences, 16% of them seen only once. This sample also appeared in a second study, on T cells in Graves' hyperthyroidism and ophthalmopathy.

Sequencing was performed on peripheral blood mononuclear cells (PBMCs), taken at new diagnosis, from a patient treated with antithyroid drugs. The receptors originated from a young woman with Graves disease.

The table lists this clonotype with many counts. V gene TRBV30 combines with J gene TRBJ1-5, with unresolved D. Germline loops: CDR1 GTSNPN, CDR2 SVGIG (reference sequence). Trimming shortened V by 1 base and J by 0 bases, and 7 bases separated the two germline ends. CDR3 length: 14 residues. The CDR3 nucleotides are TGTGCCTGGAGTGACAGCTATAGCAATCAGCCCCAGCATTTT. The encoded protein is CAWSDSYSNQPQHF.

This clonotype was counted many times. V is TRBV20-1 and J is TRBJ2-7; TRBD1 might be the D (5 bases). Trimming stripped 7 bases from V and 1 base from J, with 14 bases between. This CDR3 contains 13 residues. Looked up from germline, CDR1 is DFQATT and CDR2 is SNEGSKA (reference sequence). CDR3 coding DNA: TGCAGTGTCCCGGACAAGAATTCCTACGAGCAGTACTTC. It specifies CSVPDKNSYEQYF.

This clonotype was seen at least ten times. V is TRBV12-3 or TRBV12-4 and J is TRBJ2-7; D is unclear. The CDR3 consists of 11 residues. V lost 8 bases to trimming and J lost 6 bases, with 11 bases between them. In DNA form, the CDR3 reads TGTGCCAGCGGCTTGTCGGGCGAGCAGTACTTC. It specifies CASGLSGEQYF.

There are many counts of this clonotype. This chain joins TRBV27 and TRBJ1-2; maybe TRBD1 (6 bases). V was pared by 10 bases and J by 3 bases, with 21 bases between. The CDR3 runs to 15 residues. The germline gives CDR1 MNHEY, CDR2 SMNVEV (reference sequence). The CDR3 loop reads CATHHRGALHYGYTF. The CDR3 coding sequence is TGTGCCACCCACCATCGGGGGGCTCTTCACTATGGCTACACCTTC.

This clonotype occurred many times. This CDR3 is CASRNRNNYGYTF. CDR3 DNA sequence: TGTGCCAGCAGAAACAGGAATAACTATGGCTACACCTTC. The chain couples TRBV28 to TRBJ1-2; TRBD1 might be the D (5 bases). The CDR3 runs to 13 residues. CDR1 and CDR2 from the germline V gene are MDHEN and SYDVKM. Trimming pared 6 bases from V and 1 base from J, leaving 9 bases between.

This clonotype was detected ten times or more. The chain employs TRBV6-1 and TRBJ1-5, with 7 nucleotides matching TRBD1. The CDR3 has 14 amino acids. The germline CDR1 and CDR2 sequences are MNHNS and SASEGT. V was pared by 6 bases and J by 6 bases, with 8 bases of the junction left unmatched. DNA for the CDR3: TGTGCCAGCAGCCGGGGGACAGTATTTCAGCCCCAGCATTTT. Translating gives CASSRGTVFQPQHF.

As DNA, the CDR3 is TGTGCCAGCAGTGTCGGGACAGGGGCGCTTAATGAAAAACTGTTTTTT. This encodes CASSVGTGALNEKLFF. This sequence joins TRBV25-1 and TRBJ1-4; 10 positions match TRBD1. Trimming at V came to 4 bases and at J to 4 bases, leaving 6 bases not matched to a gene. Germline CDR1 is MGHDK and CDR2 is SYGVNS. The CDR3 sequence is 16 residues long.

In its sample, this clonotype was seen a few times. This chain joins TRBV5-8 and TRBJ2-7; 14 bases fit TRBD2. Germline V gene data show CDR1 as SGHTS and CDR2 as YDEGEE. The ends lost 3 bases at V and 6 bases at J; junction bases unmatched: 5. The CDR3 totals 15 residues. Here the CDR3 reads CASSYRTSGRFEQYF. The CDR3 DNA reads as TGTGCCAGCAGCTATCGGACTAGCGGGAGGTTCGAGCAGTACTTC.

This clonotype occurred many times. The rearrangement joins TRBV3-1 to TRBJ1-2; TRBD1 is a possible D gene (5 bases). Trimming stripped 1 base from V and 10 bases from J, with 19 bases between. There are 15 residues in the CDR3. Germline lookup yields CDR1 LGHDT and CDR2 YNNKEL (reference sequence). CDR3 nucleotide sequence: TGTGCCAGCAGCCAAGCCTCCCCGGGGCAGGGAGCCTACACCTTC. Protein: CASSQASPGQGAYTF.

The J gene is TRBJ2-5, the V gene TRBV28; 7 nucleotides align to TRBD1. V dropped 3 bases and J dropped 4; count of bases not matched to a gene: 5. The germline CDR1 and CDR2 sequences are MDHEN and SYDVKM. The CDR3 has 14 amino acids. CDR3 in amino acids: CASSFRGRSETQYF. The DNA of the CDR3 is TGTGCCAGCAGTTTTAGGGGGCGGTCAGAGACCCAGTACTTC.

The CDR3 coding sequence is TGTGCCTGGAACAGCGGCTCCTACGAGCAGTACTTC. Protein sequence: CAWNSGSYEQYF. The V call is TRBV30, the J call TRBJ2-7; D is perhaps TRBD2 (5 bases). The CDR3 runs to 12 residues. Germline lookup yields CDR1 GTSNPN and CDR2 SVGIG (reference sequence). V lost 4 bases, J lost 0 bases, and 7 bases lay in between.

V gene TRBV10-3 combines with J gene TRBJ2-1; D gene unclear. The CDR3 length is 17 residues. Trimming removed 1 base at V and 0 bases at J, with 13 bases between. Germline V CDR1 and CDR2: ENHRY, SYGVKD. The DNA for the CDR3 is TGTGCCATCAGTGAGTTGAAAAAACTGAGCTCCTACAATGAGCAGTTCTTC. It translates to CAISELKKLSSYNEQFF.

This clonotype showed up many times. The V and J genes are TRBV7-2 and TRBJ2-7; tentatively, D is TRBD1 or TRBD2 (5 bases each). Germline V lookup: CDR1 SGHTA, CDR2 FQGNSA. V lost 5 bases and J lost 5, with 16 bases in between. This CDR3 contains 14 residues. CDR3 sequence (DNA): TGTGCCAGCAGCCCGGGGACGGTGGGGGACGAGCAGTACTTC. Protein product: CASSPGTVGDEQYF. Looking up the rest from reference TRBV7-2 and TRBJ2-7 gives the full variable domain: GAGVSQSPSNKVTEKGKDVELRCDPISGHTALYWYRQSLGQGLEFLIYFQGNSAPDKSGLPSDRFSAERTGGSVSTLTIQRTQQEDSAVYLCASSPGTVGDEQYFGPGTRLTVT.

This clonotype was detected ten times or more. The chain recombines TRBV28 with TRBJ2-1; D tentatively reads TRBD1 or TRBD2 (5 bases each). Germline V gene sequence: CDR1 MDHEN, CDR2 SYDVKM. The CDR3 contains 15 residues. V lost 4 bases, J lost 0 bases, and 10 bases lay in between. The chain's CDR3 is CASSSGTFSYNEQFF. The CDR3 DNA reads as TGTGCCAGCAGTTCCGGGACCTTCTCCTACAATGAGCAGTTCTTC.

CDR3 amino acids: CSARVAGRLDGYTF. CDR3 in DNA: TGCAGTGCTAGGGTGGCAGGGAGGTTGGATGGCTACACCTTC. The chain couples TRBV20-1 to TRBJ1-2; a weak D match, TRBD1 (5 bases). The CDR3 sequence is 14 residues long. V gave up 3 bases and J gave up 6 bases, with 17 bases separating them. CDR1 and CDR2 (germline): DFQATT, SNEGSKA (reference sequence).

This clonotype was counted at least ten times. The rearrangement joins TRBV30 to TRBJ1-2; tentative D call: TRBD1 (5 bases). This CDR3 spans 15 amino acids. Germline assignment: CDR1 GTSNPN and CDR2 SVGIG (reference sequence). V lost 8 bases and J lost 2, with 21 bases in between. Here the CDR3 reads CAETDLSGTNYGYTF. CDR3 bases: TGTGCCGAGACCGACCTTAGTGGGACCAACTATGGCTACACCTTC.

This clonotype has only a few counts. The chain uses TRBV7-9 and TRBJ2-7; D not certain. There are 12 residues in the CDR3. With 2 bases removed from V and 5 bases from J, the gap between germline ends came to 7 bases. Germline CDR1 reads SEHNR; CDR2 reads FQNEAQ (reference sequence). The DNA for the CDR3 is TGTGCCAGCAGCTTAAACCCCGACGAGCAGTACTTC. This sequence encodes CASSLNPDEQYF.

This clonotype was detected ten times or more. This chain joins TRBV6-1 and TRBJ2-2; tentatively, D is TRBD1 (5 bases). V was clipped by 7 bases and J by 1 base, with 19 bases between them. The CDR3 consists of 17 residues. Germline V gene data show CDR1 as MNHNS and CDR2 as SASEGT. The CDR3 DNA reads TGTGCCAGCATTGCAAGAGCACCCGGACAGAACACCGGGGAGCTGTTTTTT. This translates into CASIARAPGQNTGELFF.

The sample holds many counts of this clonotype. This rearrangement joins TRBV11-2 to TRBJ2-1, with D possibly TRBD1 on 6 matching bases. Per germline, CDR1 SGHAT and CDR2 FQNNGV. Deletions cut 4 bases from V and 4 bases from J, with 14 bases between. This CDR3 has 15 residues. CDR3 DNA: TGTGCCAGCAGCTCCCTCCGGGGACAATACAATGAGCAGTTCTTC. Encoded protein: CASSSLRGQYNEQFF.

This clonotype was counted ten times or more. The chain recombines TRBV19 with TRBJ1-1; no reliable D call. The length of the CDR3 is 10 residues. V was trimmed by 7 bases and J by 5 bases, leaving 5 bases between them. Germline V gene lookup returns CDR1 LNHDA and CDR2 SQIVND (reference sequence). CDR3 sequence reads: CASKDTEAFF. Written as DNA, the CDR3 is TGTGCCAGTAAAGATACTGAAGCTTTCTTT.

In regard to this clonotype: Sequence at one end of the junction differs from germline and may be a read error. CDR3 amino acids: CAGSVPGYRYGYTF. The CDR3 coding sequence is TGTGCCGGTAGTGTTCCGGGATACCGCTATGGCTACACCTTC. The V gene is TRBV19, the J gene TRBJ1-2, with unresolved D. The CDR3 runs to 14 residues. CDR1 is LNHDA and CDR2 is SQIVND in the germline V gene (reference sequence).

This chain joins TRBV11-1 and TRBJ2-2; 11 bases are a match to TRBD1. V lost 4 bases to trimming and J lost 6 bases; unmatched junction nucleotides: 13. From germline, CDR1 is SGHAT and CDR2 FQDESV (reference sequence). The CDR3 spans 18 residues. CDR3 residues: CASSSGTGGIGLAGELFF. The CDR3 bases are TGTGCCAGCAGCTCCGGGACAGGGGGAATAGGTTTGGCCGGGGAGCTGTTTTTT.

The V gene is TRBV28, the J gene TRBJ1-4; a weak D match, TRBD1 (6 bases). Germline loops: CDR1 MDHEN, CDR2 SYDVKM. CDR3 length: 19 residues. Trimming removed 3 bases from V and 6 bases from J, with 26 bases in between. CDR3 DNA: TGTGCCAGCAGTTTGGGAGGGGGGCAAACAGGGACTACCGATGAAAAACTGTTTTTT. Translation gives CASSLGGGQTGTTDEKLFF.

At least ten counts were recorded for this clonotype. The V and J genes are TRBV20-1 and TRBJ1-1; D call uncertain. CDR1 and CDR2 (germline): DFQATT, SNEGSKA (reference sequence). The ends were cut back, 0 bases at V and 0 bases at J, with 8 bases in the middle. This CDR3 comprises 14 residues. This chain's CDR3 is CSARDLRVNTEAFF. Written as DNA, the CDR3 is TGCAGTGCTAGAGATCTTCGGGTGAACACTGAAGCTTTCTTT.

The chain combines TRBV7-2 with TRBJ2-2; TRBD2 matches at 9 bases. V gave up 1 base and J gave up 5 bases; unmatched junction bases: 8. This CDR3 spans 17 amino acids. The germline V gene has CDR1 SGHTA and CDR2 FQGNSA. The CDR3: CASSLVTTSGQTGELFF. CDR3 DNA: TGTGCCAGCAGCTTAGTGACGACTAGCGGACAAACCGGGGAGCTGTTTTTT.

This clonotype was seen ten or more times. V is TRBV28 and J is TRBJ2-2; the match to TRBD2 covers 10 bases. CDR1 and CDR2 from the germline V gene are MDHEN and SYDVKM. The CDR3 extends over 16 amino acids. Germline trimming cut 4 bases from V and 1 base from J; bases unmatched to any gene: 3. DNA of the CDR3: TGTGCCAGCAGTTGGGGACTAGCGAGGAACACCGGGGAGCTGTTTTTT. It is translated as CASSWGLARNTGELFF.

This clonotype occurred a few times. The rearrangement links TRBV24-1 to TRBJ1-1; D not certain. Trimming shortened V by 3 bases and J by 7 bases, and 11 bases separated the two germline ends. The CDR3 length is 13 residues. Germline V CDR1 and CDR2: KGHDR, SFDVKD. CDR3 DNA sequence: TGTGCCACCAGTGATCTACGGACCGTTGAAGCTTTCTTT. It specifies CATSDLRTVEAFF.

The chain carries TRBV7-8 and TRBJ1-2, with 8 bases aligning to TRBD1. V shed 5 bases, J shed 6 bases, and the junction held 8 bases outside the gene matches. CDR1 SGHVS and CDR2 FQNEAQ come from the germline V gene. The CDR3 runs 14 residues. CDR3 loop: CASSQDRVWDGYTF. For the CDR3, the DNA is TGTGCCAGCAGCCAGGACAGGGTTTGGGATGGCTACACCTTC.

Only a few counts were recorded for this clonotype. V gene TRBV13 combines with J gene TRBJ2-5; 7 nucleotides line up with TRBD1. The V gene end was trimmed by 1 base and the J gene end by 4 bases; junction bases not matched to a gene: 9. Germline V CDR1 and CDR2: PRHDT, FYEKMQ (reference sequence). The CDR3 loop spans 16 amino acids. DNA for the CDR3: TGTGCCAGCAGCTTAGAACTCACAGGGGCTTCAGAGACCCAGTACTTC. Protein product: CASSLELTGASETQYF. The variable domain in full, with the rest retrieved from reference TRBV13 and TRBJ2-5, is AAGVIQSPRHLIKEKRETATLKCYPIPRHDTVYWYQQGPGQDPQFLISFYEKMQSDKGSIPDRFSAQQFSDYHSELNMSSLELGDSALYFCASSLELTGASETQYFGPGTRLLVL.

This clonotype was seen more than once but under ten times. The chain is built from TRBV5-1 and TRBJ2-7; TRBD1 aligns across 9 bases. V was clipped by 4 bases and J by 4 bases; unmatched bases: 3. The CDR3 contains 13 residues. The V gene's germline CDR1 is SGHRS and CDR2 YFSETQ. CDR3 sequence reads: CASSRGTGYEQYF. CDR3 in DNA: TGCGCCAGCAGCCGCGGGACAGGGTACGAGCAGTACTTC.